The clone carrying this T cell receptor beta chain showed up many times. Its antigen is currently unknown. Unique molecular identifiers were used to barcode this TCRbeta library. TCRdb reprocessed the PCR reads via MiXCR and lists one record per CDR3 protein. The sample comprises fewer than 700,000 distinct CDR3 sequences, approximately 12% of which are singletons, and 2% to 2.5% rests with the top ten. This record belongs to a study of T-cell reconstitution after alpha-beta-depleted transplantation in children. Study conclusions and caveats: The authors attributed T-cell counts and diversity one year after transplant mostly to newly produced T cells. Expanded graft clones, several hundred of them, were reportedly the source of alpha-beta T cells about two months after transplant.

Germline V gene lookup returns CDR1 MDHEN and CDR2 SYDVKM. Trimming at V came to 6 bases and at J to 7 bases, leaving 13 bases not matched to a gene. CDR3 size: 16 residues. Source: PBMCs, mostly from graft donor cells, taken 360 days after TCRalphabeta/CD19-depleted stem cell transplant. This chain joins TRBV28 and TRBJ1-5, with 9 bases matching TRBD1. This TCR derives from a male patient aged 10-17 years who had a stem cell transplant for acute myeloid leukemia, so the T cells may come from the graft donor. The CDR3 DNA follows: TGTGCCAGCAGATACCGGGACAGGGTTTTGTACCAGCCCCAGCATTTT. Protein sequence: CASRYRDRVLYQPQHF.